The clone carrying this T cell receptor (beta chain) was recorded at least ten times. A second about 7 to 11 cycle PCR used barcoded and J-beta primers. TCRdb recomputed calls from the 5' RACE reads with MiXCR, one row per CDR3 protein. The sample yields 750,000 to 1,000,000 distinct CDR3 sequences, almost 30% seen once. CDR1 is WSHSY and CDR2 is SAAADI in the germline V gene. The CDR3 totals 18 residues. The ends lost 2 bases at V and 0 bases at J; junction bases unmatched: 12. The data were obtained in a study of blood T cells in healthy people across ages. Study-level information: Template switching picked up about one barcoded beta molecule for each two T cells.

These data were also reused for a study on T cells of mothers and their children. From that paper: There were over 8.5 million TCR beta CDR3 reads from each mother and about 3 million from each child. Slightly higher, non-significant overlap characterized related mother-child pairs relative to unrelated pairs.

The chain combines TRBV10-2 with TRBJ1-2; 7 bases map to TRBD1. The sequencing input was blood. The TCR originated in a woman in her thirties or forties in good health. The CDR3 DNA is TGCGCCAGCAGTGAGCCTCTGGGACAGAAAAACCCTAACTATGGCTACACCTTC. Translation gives CASSEPLGQKNPNYGYTF.